Each of the 5 T cell receptor beta chains below was sequenced from the same sample in a study of regulatory T cells in long-lasting Graves disease. HTBI primers from iRepertoire and Arm-PCR of CDR3 regions yielded the TCR beta libraries. TCRdb ran MiXCR on the multiplex PCR reads and lists one entry per CDR3 protein. The table has some 340,000 distinct CDR3 sequences, about an eighth seen once. The time point here: newly diagnosed GD, antithyroid drugs for less than 3 months. PBMCs were the source of the RNA used for TCR sequencing. This sample was also put to use in a study of T cells in Graves' hyperthyroidism and ophthalmopathy.

The sequences come from peripheral blood mononuclear cells (PBMCs), collected at new diagnosis, from a patient treated with antithyroid drugs. These receptors were obtained from a woman under 30 with Graves disease.

This clonotype was detected ten times or more. The chain is built from TRBV10-3 and TRBJ1-1, with D possibly TRBD1 on 6 matching bases. V lost 3 bases and J 0 bases, leaving 11 bases between the germline ends. The CDR3 extends over 15 amino acids. The germline V gene encodes CDR1 ENHRY and CDR2 SYGVKD. As DNA, the CDR3 is TGTGCCATCAGTGAAGGACAGATAATGAACACTGAAGCTTTCTTT. It is translated as CAISEGQIMNTEAFF.

Turning to this clonotype: This may come from a read error, since a much larger clone is one base off. V is TRBV6-5 and J is TRBJ1-1; the D is unclear. Germline-derived CDR1 and CDR2 are MNHEY and SVGAGI. The CDR3 runs to 14 residues. The CDR3 region is CTSSYERLVDEAFF. The CDR3 DNA sequence: TGTACCAGCAGTTACGAACGGCTCGTGGATGAAGCTTTCTTT.

This clonotype showed up many times. The J gene is TRBJ2-7, the V gene TRBV7-9, with D perhaps matching TRBD1 (6 bases). Trimming cost V 8 bases and J 5 bases, with 22 bases left between them. The V gene's germline CDR1 is SEHNR and CDR2 FQNEAQ (reference sequence). The CDR3 runs to 15 residues. The CDR3 reads CASSPRQGIRNEQYF. For the CDR3, the DNA is TGTGCCAGCTCACCACGGCAGGGGATCAGGAACGAGCAGTACTTC.

In its sample, this clonotype was seen many times. The CDR3 spells CASSLGFSLKGSNQPQHF. For the CDR3, the DNA is TGTGCCAGCAGTTTAGGGTTTAGCTTAAAGGGGAGCAATCAGCCCCAGCATTTT. The chain joins TRBV28 to TRBJ1-5; TRBD1 is a possible D gene (5 bases). Trimming pared 2 bases from V and 1 base from J, leaving 18 bases between. CDR3 length equals 18 residues. The germline gives CDR1 MDHEN, CDR2 SYDVKM.

The V call is TRBV24-1, the J call TRBJ2-5, with 13 nucleotides matching TRBD2. This CDR3 is 16 amino acids long. With V trimmed by 9 bases and J by 5 bases, 11 bases remained unmatched. The germline gives CDR1 KGHDR, CDR2 SFDVKD. The CDR3 DNA follows: TGTGCCACCTCCCCGGGACTAGCGGGGTTAGGGGAGACCCAGTACTTC. Translated, it gives CATSPGLAGLGETQYF.